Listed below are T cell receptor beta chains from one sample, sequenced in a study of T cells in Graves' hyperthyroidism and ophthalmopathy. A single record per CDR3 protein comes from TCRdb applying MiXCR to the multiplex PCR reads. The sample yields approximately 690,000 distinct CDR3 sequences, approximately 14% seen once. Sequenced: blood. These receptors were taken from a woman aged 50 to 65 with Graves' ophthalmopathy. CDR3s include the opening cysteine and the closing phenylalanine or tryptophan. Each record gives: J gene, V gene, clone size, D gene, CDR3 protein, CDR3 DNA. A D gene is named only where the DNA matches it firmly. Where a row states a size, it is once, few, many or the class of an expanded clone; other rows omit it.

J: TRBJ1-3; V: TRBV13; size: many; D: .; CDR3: CASSIQGSGNTIYF; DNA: TGTGCCAGCAGCATTCAGGGCTCTGGAAACACCATATATTTT
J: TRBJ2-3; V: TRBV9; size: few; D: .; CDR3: CASSVSAEKSTDTQYF; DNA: TGTGCCAGCAGCGTATCAGCGGAGAAGAGCACAGATACGCAGTATTTT
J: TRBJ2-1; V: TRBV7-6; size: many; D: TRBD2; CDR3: CASSLVPPSGNYNEQFF; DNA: TGTGCCAGCAGCTTAGTTCCCCCTAGCGGGAATTACAATGAGCAGTTCTTC
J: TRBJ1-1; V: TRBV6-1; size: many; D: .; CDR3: CASSEAGAVYRDEAFF; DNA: TGTGCCAGCAGTGAAGCTGGAGCCGTCTACAGGGACGAAGCTTTCTTT
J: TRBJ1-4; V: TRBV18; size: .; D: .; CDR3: CASSPWLARGGEKLFF; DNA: TGTGCCAGCTCACCATGGCTGGCCCGAGGGGGTGAAAAACTGTTTTTT
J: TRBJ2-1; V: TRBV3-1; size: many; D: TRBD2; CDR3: CASSQDLGGSWYEQFF; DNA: TGTGCCAGCAGCCAAGATCTAGGCGGGAGCTGGTATGAGCAGTTCTTC
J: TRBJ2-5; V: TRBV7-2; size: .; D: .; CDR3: CASSLIGGKGRYGTQYF; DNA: TGTGCCAGCAGCTTAATTGGGGGGAAGGGGCGGTATGGGACCCAGTACTTC
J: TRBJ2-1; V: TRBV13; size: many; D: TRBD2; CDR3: CASSSLAISYNEQFF; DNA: TGTGCCAGCAGCTCACTAGCGATCTCCTACAATGAGCAGTTCTTC
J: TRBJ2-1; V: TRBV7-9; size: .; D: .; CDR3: CASGYQFNEQFF; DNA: TGTGCCAGCGGCTACCAGTTCAATGAGCAGTTCTTC
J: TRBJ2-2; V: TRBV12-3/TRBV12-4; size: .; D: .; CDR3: CASSRVYTGELFF; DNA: TGTGCCAGCAGTCGAGTTTATACCGGGGAGCTGTTTTTT
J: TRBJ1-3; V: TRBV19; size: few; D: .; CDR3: CASSFGGDGNTIYF; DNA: TGTGCCAGTAGTTTTGGTGGGGACGGAAACACCATATATTTT
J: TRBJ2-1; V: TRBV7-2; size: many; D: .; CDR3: CASSSWTLNNEQFF; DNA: TGTGCCAGCAGCTCTTGGACGCTGAACAATGAGCAGTTCTTC
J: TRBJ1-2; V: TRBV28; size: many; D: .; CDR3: CASTWNALYGYTF; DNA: TGTGCCAGCACCTGGAACGCTCTCTATGGCTACACCTTC
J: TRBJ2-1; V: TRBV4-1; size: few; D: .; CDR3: CASSHPREASYNEQFF; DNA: TGCGCCAGCAGCCATCCGAGGGAGGCTAGCTACAATGAGCAGTTCTTC
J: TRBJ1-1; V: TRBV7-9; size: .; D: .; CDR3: CASSLDRDGNTEAFF; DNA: TGTGCCAGCAGCTTAGACCGGGACGGGAACACTGAAGCTTTCTTT
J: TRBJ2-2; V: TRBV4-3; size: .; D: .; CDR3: CASSEGIGELFF; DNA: TGCGCCAGCAGCGAGGGTATTGGGGAGCTGTTTTTT
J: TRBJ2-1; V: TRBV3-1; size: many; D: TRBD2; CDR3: CASSQDMLGLAGSEQFF; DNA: TGTGCCAGCAGCCAAGATATGTTGGGACTAGCGGGATCTGAGCAGTTCTTC
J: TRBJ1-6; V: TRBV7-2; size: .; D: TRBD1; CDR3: CASSSRQGVSPLHF; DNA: TGTGCCAGCAGCTCCCGACAGGGGGTCTCACCCCTCCACTTT
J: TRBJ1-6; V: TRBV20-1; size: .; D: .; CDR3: CSALLGASYNSPLHF; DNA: TGCAGTGCCCTCCTGGGGGCGTCCTATAATTCACCCCTCCACTTT
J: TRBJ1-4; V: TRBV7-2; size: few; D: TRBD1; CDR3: CASSPLAGGNEKLFF; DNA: TGTGCCAGCAGCCCTTTAGCAGGGGGTAATGAAAAACTGTTTTTT
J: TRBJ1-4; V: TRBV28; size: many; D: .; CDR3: CASSFRQFEKLFF; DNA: TGTGCCAGCAGTTTCCGACAGTTTGAAAAACTGTTTTTT
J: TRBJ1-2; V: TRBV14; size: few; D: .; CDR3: CASSQVSVGGYTF; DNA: TGTGCCAGCAGCCAAGTATCAGTCGGCGGCTACACCTTC
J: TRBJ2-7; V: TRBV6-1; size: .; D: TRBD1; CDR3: CATRDSYEQYF; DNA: TGTGCCACCCGGGACAGCTACGAGCAGTACTTC
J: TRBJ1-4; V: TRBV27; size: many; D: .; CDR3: CASSPETATNEKLFF; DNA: TGTGCCAGCAGCCCCGAGACCGCAACTAATGAAAAACTGTTTTTT
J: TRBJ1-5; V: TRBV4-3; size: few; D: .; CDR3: CASSQDTGSNQPQHF; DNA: TGCGCCAGCAGCCAAGATACAGGCAGCAATCAGCCCCAGCATTTT
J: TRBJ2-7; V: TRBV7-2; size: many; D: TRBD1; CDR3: CASSYRQGTHEQYF; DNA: TGTGCCAGCAGCTACCGACAGGGAACCCACGAGCAGTACTTC
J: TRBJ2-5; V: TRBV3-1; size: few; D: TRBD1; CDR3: CASSQVDRVTHF; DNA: TGTGCCAGCAGCCAAGTGGACAGGGTGACACACTTC
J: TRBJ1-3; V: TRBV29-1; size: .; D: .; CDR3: CSVLDSSGNTIYF; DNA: TGCAGCGTTTTGGACAGTTCTGGAAACACCATATATTTT
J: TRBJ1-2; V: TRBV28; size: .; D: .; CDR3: CASSLTRGRGGRYGYTF; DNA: TGTGCCAGCAGTTTAACCCGGGGCAGAGGGGGACGGTATGGCTACACCTTC
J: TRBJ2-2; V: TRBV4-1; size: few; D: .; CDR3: CASSPGPERTGELFF; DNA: TGCGCCAGCAGCCCCGGACCCGAACGGACCGGGGAGCTGTTTTTT
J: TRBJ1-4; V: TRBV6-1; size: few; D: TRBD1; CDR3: CASSQFPGQGENEKLFF; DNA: TGTGCCAGCAGCCAATTTCCGGGACAGGGTGAGAATGAAAAACTGTTTTTT
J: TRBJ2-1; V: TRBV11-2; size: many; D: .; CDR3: CASSLDRPGPGNYNEQFF; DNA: TGTGCCAGCAGCTTAGATCGTCCGGGGCCTGGGAATTACAATGAGCAGTTCTTC
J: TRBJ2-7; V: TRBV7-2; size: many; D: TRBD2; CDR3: CASSSSGVPYEQYF; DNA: TGTGCCAGCAGCTCTAGCGGGGTCCCCTACGAGCAGTACTTC
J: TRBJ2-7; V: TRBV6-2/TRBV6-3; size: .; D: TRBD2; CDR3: CASSYLAGAYNEQYF; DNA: TGTGCCAGCAGTTACTTAGCGGGAGCTTACAATGAGCAGTACTTC
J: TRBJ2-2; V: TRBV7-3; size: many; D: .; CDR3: CASSLLGLTNTGELFF; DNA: TGTGCCAGCAGCTTACTAGGGCTAACGAACACCGGGGAGCTGTTTTTT
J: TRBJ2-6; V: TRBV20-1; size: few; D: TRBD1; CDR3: CSAKAAGQGIIGANVLTF; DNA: TGCAGTGCAAAAGCCGCGGGACAGGGGATAATCGGGGCCAACGTCCTGACTTTC
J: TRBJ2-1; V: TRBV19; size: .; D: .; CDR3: CASTENSGSSYNEQFF; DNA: TGTGCCAGTACCGAAAATAGCGGAAGCTCCTACAATGAGCAGTTCTTC